These T cell receptor beta chains were read from a single sample in a study of cytomegalovirus exposure and HLA in healthy donors. TCRdb's table, derived via immunoSEQ multiplex PCR, lists solely in-frame clones and lacks some. The data show 200,000 to 250,000 clones, around 85% seen once. The sample comprised PBMCs. The receptor source for this set is a man in his fifties in good health and CMV-seronegative. CDR3s include the opening cysteine and the closing phenylalanine or tryptophan. D genes are given only for firm matches. Size values are once, few and many counts, or a class for expanded clones, and some rows have none.

J gene,V gene,clone size,D gene,CDR3 DNA,CDR3 protein
TRBJ2-2,TRBV19,-,-,TGTGCCAGTAGTGGTAGACAGCCCGGGGAGCTGTTTTTT,CASSGRQPGELFF
TRBJ1-5,TRBV29-1,-,TRBD1,TGCAGCGTTGGGACAGGGGGAGGCAATCAGCCCCAGCATTTT,CSVGTGGGNQPQHF
TRBJ2-1,TRBV19,-,-,TGTGCCAGTAGTGACATGGGACACCAAAATGAGCAGTTCTTC,CASSDMGHQNEQFF
TRBJ1-5,TRBV30,-,-,TGTGCCTGGAGTGACTTCGGGGGTCAGCCCCAGCATTTT,CAWSDFGGQPQHF
TRBJ1-4,TRBV27,-,TRBD1,TGTGCCAGCAGTCCCCTAGGCGGACAGGGAAATGAAAAACTGTTTTTT,CASSPLGGQGNEKLFF
TRBJ2-5,TRBV7-9,-,TRBD2,TGTGCCAGCAGCCGGGCGAGCGGGGGCCGGGGAGAGACCCAGTACTTC,CASSRASGGRGETQYF
TRBJ2-7,TRBV5-1,-,TRBD1,TGCGCCAGCAGCACGGACAGGGATCGCGACGAGCAGTACTTC,CASSTDRDRDEQYF
TRBJ2-5,TRBV28,-,TRBD2,TGTGCCAGCAGTCTCGGACTAGCGATAGGACAAGAGACCCAGTACTTC,CASSLGLAIGQETQYF
TRBJ1-2,TRBV28,-,-,TGTGCCACCCTCGGTCCAAGGGCGGATGGGAGTGGCTACACCTTC,CATLGPRADGSGYTF
TRBJ2-7,TRBV25-1,-,TRBD2,TGTGCCAGCAGCCTTACTTTAGGGAGGGACGAGCAGTACTTC,CASSLTLGRDEQYF
TRBJ2-7,TRBV7-9,-,-,TGTGCCAGCAGCTTAACAGCGGCCTCCTACGAGCAGTACTTC,CASSLTAASYEQYF
TRBJ2-7,TRBV14,once,-,TGTGCCAGCAGCCAAGGTCCATACGGCTACGAGCAGTACTTC,CASSQGPYGYEQYF
TRBJ2-1,TRBV9,-,TRBD2,TGTGCCAGCAGCGTAGGCGGCGGGAGCTCCTACAATGAGCAGTTCTTC,CASSVGGGSSYNEQFF
TRBJ2-7,TRBV5-1,-,-,TGCGCCAGCAGCGACGGACTTAGCTCCTACGAGCAGTACTTC,CASSDGLSSYEQYF
TRBJ2-1,TRBV28,-,-,TGTGCCAGGGCGGGGTTGAGTGGTGAGCAGTTCTTC,CARAGLSGEQFF
TRBJ1-1,TRBV6-1,-,TRBD1,TGTGCCAGCAGAACCGGACAGGGGATGAACACTGAAGCTTTCTTT,CASRTGQGMNTEAFF
TRBJ1-2,TRBV6-1,once,-,TGTGCCAGCAGTGAAAATCTTTTACAGAGCTATGGCTACACCTTC,CASSENLLQSYGYTF
TRBJ1-5,TRBV19,few,-,TGTGCCAGTAGTATCTCACATTATAGCAATCAGCCCCAGCATTTT,CASSISHYSNQPQHF
TRBJ1-5,TRBV19,-,TRBD1,TGTGCCAGTAGTAGGGGGACAGGGGTTAGCAATCAGCCCCAGCATTTT,CASSRGTGVSNQPQHF
TRBJ1-2,TRBV27,few,-,TGTGCCAGCAGTTCATCCCGGGGGGGTTACTCGGTAAGCGGTGACTATGGCTACACCTTC,CASSSSRGGYSVSGDYGYTF
TRBJ2-1,TRBV10-3,-,TRBD2,TGTGCCATCAGTTCAGTGGCGGGAGGTTCCTACAATGAGCAGTTCTTC,CAISSVAGGSYNEQFF
TRBJ1-1,TRBV2,-,TRBD1,TGTGCCAGCAGTGACTACAGGGGGAACACTGAAGCTTTCTTT,CASSDYRGNTEAFF
TRBJ2-1,TRBV5-1,few,-,TGCGCCAGCAGCTTGTCTAGTAATGAGCAGTTCTTC,CASSLSSNEQFF
TRBJ2-5,TRBV7-3,-,-,TGTGCCAGCAGCCCCCGTTCGGGACTGAATCAAGAGACCCAGTACTTC,CASSPRSGLNQETQYF
TRBJ2-5,TRBV5-1,-,TRBD1,TGCGCCAGCAGAGAAAGAACAGGGGGCCAAGAGACCCAGTACTTC,CASRERTGGQETQYF
TRBJ1-4,TRBV30,-,TRBD1,TGTGCCTGGAGTGCGACAGGGTTAGCTAATGAAAAACTGTTTTTT,CAWSATGLANEKLFF
TRBJ2-7,TRBV5-5,few,-,TGTGCCAGCAGCTTGACCTTCCCCAGCGCGGGCGAGCAGTACTTC,CASSLTFPSAGEQYF
TRBJ2-1,TRBV5-1,once,TRBD2,TGCGCCAGCAGCCCGTTAGCGGGAGAATCCCTCAATGAGCAGTTCTTC,CASSPLAGESLNEQFF
TRBJ1-1,TRBV19,-,-,TGTGCCAGTTCCCTGAGGGGGATGAACACTGAAGCTTTCTTT,CASSLRGMNTEAFF
TRBJ2-7,TRBV10-2,once,-,TGCGCCAGCAGTGAGTCGAGCGGCGTCGAGCAGTACTTC,CASSESSGVEQYF
TRBJ1-3,TRBV6-5,-,-,TGTGCCAGCAGGACAGGAGACTCTGGAAACACCATATATTTT,CASRTGDSGNTIYF
TRBJ2-7,TRBV2,-,-,TGTGCCAGCAGGGAGGACAGCATCTACGAGCAGTACTTC,CASREDSIYEQYF
TRBJ1-5,TRBV30,once,-,TGTGCCTGGAAAAACAGGGAGGGCCATCAGCCCCAGCATTTT,CAWKNREGHQPQHF
TRBJ2-7,TRBV5-1,-,-,TGCGCCAGCAGGTGGGACTTGAAATTCTACGAGCAGTACTTC,CASRWDLKFYEQYF
TRBJ1-4,TRBV6-6,-,-,TGTGCCAGCAGGGGGGGGAGTGAAAAACTGTTTTTT,CASRGGSEKLFF
TRBJ2-1,TRBV5-4,-,-,TGTGCCAGCAGCTTGGGGCAGGGGTATGAGCAGTTCTTC,CASSLGQGYEQFF
TRBJ2-1,TRBV28,-,TRBD2,TGTGCCAGCAGTTTAGGGACTAGCGGGAGTTTTTTGGAGCAGTTCTTC,CASSLGTSGSFLEQFF
TRBJ1-1,TRBV4-1,-,TRBD1,TGCGCCAGCAGCCAAGATCGCACAGGGGGCGCGAACACTGAAGCTTTCTTT,CASSQDRTGGANTEAFF
TRBJ2-7,TRBV27,-,TRBD2,TGTGCCAGCAGCTCCAGCGGGGCTAGCTCCTACGAGCAGTACTTC,CASSSSGASSYEQYF
TRBJ2-2,TRBV28,few,TRBD2,TGTGCCAGCAGTTTAGAGACTAGCGGGATCGCCGGGGAGCTGTTTTTT,CASSLETSGIAGELFF
TRBJ1-1,TRBV19,-,TRBD1,TGTGCCAGTAGTATAGGACAGGGCCTTGAAGCTTTCTTT,CASSIGQGLEAFF
TRBJ1-3,TRBV2,few,-,TGTGCCAGCAGGGGACTTCTGGGCTCTGGAAACACCATATATTTT,CASRGLLGSGNTIYF
TRBJ2-7,TRBV6-4,-,TRBD1,TGTGCCAGCAGCCCGGGACAGGGGGCGGAGGAGCAGTACTTC,CASSPGQGAEEQYF